The T cell receptor beta chain under discussion was sequenced for a study of T cell responses to AZD1222 COVID-19 vaccine. Study findings and constraints: Spike-specific TCR breadth and depth grew following two AZD1222 doses. Variant regions that are unmutated are reportedly the target of nearly half of spike-specific TCRs. Among the donors, most were white British and more were female, and clonal diversity was possibly underestimated.

Deletions cut 6 bases from V and 5 bases from J, with 12 bases between. CDR3 size: 14 residues. In germline, CDR1 is SGDLS, CDR2 YYNGEE. Sequencing was performed with immunoSEQ multiplex PCR; in TCRdb, only in-frame clones are kept and a portion is missing. The sample lists 110,000 to 150,000 clones, around 88% seen once, with around 3.3% in the top ten. In this sample, this clone turned up once. What it binds is unknown. The rearrangement links TRBV9 to TRBJ1-6; unclear D gene. This sequence was found in an adult in good health. Material: peripheral blood, obtained on day 0 of AZD1222 vaccination. In DNA form, the CDR3 reads TGTGCCAGCAATCCTGCCGGGAATAATTCACCCCTCCACTTT. Translation gives CASNPAGNNSPLHF.